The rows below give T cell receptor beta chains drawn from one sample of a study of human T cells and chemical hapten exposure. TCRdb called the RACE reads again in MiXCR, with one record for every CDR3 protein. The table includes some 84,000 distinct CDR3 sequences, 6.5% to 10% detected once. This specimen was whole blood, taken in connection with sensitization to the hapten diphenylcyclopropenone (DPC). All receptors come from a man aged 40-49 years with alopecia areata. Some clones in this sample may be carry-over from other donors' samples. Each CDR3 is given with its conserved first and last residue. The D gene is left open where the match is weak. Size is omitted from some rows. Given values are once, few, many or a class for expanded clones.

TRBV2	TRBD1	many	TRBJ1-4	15	TGTGCCAGCAGTGAGAGGACAGGGGGCCACGAAAAACTGTTTTTT	CASSERTGGHEKLFF
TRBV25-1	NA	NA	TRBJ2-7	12	TGTGCCAGCAGTGAGGACTGGCGCGAGCAGTACTTC	CASSEDWREQYF
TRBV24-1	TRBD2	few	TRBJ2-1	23	TGTGCCACCAGTGATTTGGACACAACCGGGACTAGCGGGGGGAGGCTACCCTACAATGAGCAGTTCTTC	CATSDLDTTGTSGGRLPYNEQFF
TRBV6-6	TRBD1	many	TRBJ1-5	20	TGTGCCAGCAGCTCTCTCCCACCCGGGACAGGGGCTTATAGCAATCAGCCCCAGCATTTT	CASSSLPPGTGAYSNQPQHF
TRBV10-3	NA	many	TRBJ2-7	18	TGTGCCATCAGTGAGCCCCCGAAGGTGGGCCTCGCCTCCTACGAGCAGTACTTC	CAISEPPKVGLASYEQYF
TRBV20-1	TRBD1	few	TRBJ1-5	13	TGCAGTGCTAGACAGGGGGCTTTTCAGCCCCAGCATTTT	CSARQGAFQPQHF
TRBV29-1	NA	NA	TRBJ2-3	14	TGCAGCGGGGGGGGTGGACAGAGCACAGATACGCAGTATTTT	CSGGGGQSTDTQYF
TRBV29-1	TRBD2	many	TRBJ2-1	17	TGCAGCGTCGCCGGGACTAGCGGGAGGAGCTCCTACAATGAGCAGTTCTTC	CSVAGTSGRSSYNEQFF
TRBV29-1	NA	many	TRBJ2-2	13	TGCAGCGTTAAGCGGACAAACACCGGGGAGCTGTTTTTT	CSVKRTNTGELFF
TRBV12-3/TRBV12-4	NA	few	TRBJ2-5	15	TGTGCCAGCGGAAGGGGACAGGCCGGGGGGGAGACCCAGTACTTC	CASGRGQAGGETQYF
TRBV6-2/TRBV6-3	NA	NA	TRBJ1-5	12	TGTGCCAGCAGCTCGACGGGTCAGCCCCAGCATTTT	CASSSTGQPQHF
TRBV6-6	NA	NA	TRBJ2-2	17	TGTGCCAGCAGTTACTCGAGTGCTAGATTCCCCACCGGGGAGCTGTTTTTT	CASSYSSARFPTGELFF
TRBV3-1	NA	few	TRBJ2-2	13	TGTGCCAGCAGCCACGCGCCCTCCGGGGAGCTGTTTTTT	CASSHAPSGELFF